The T cell receptor beta chain under discussion was sequenced for a study of CD8+ T cells in alopecia areata (dated 2018 in TCRdb). With respect to the entire study: The treated patients, all with moderate-to-severe alopecia areata, were enrolled in an open-label pilot trial of oral tofacitinib given at 5 to 10 mg twice daily. On the human side, TCRbeta sequencing was run on scalp tissue and on sorted CD4+ and CD8+ peripheral blood T cells from healthy controls and from alopecia areata patients with either patchy or totalis/universalis disease. RNA was extracted with the PAXgene miRNA kit for fixed scalp, the miRNeasy kit for PBMCs, and the RNeasy kit for mouse skin. immunoSEQ multiplex PCR using 35 Vbeta forward primers and 13 Jbeta reverse primers was used to amplify TCRbeta CDR3 regions. The SALT score, which quantifies the percentage of affected scalp surface area, was used to measure disease severity in treated patients. Tofacitinib was administered for 6 to 18 months, and 6 months of follow-up off drug were then conducted to assess delayed response and recurrence. High-throughput TCRbeta sequencing was used to examine T cell clonal expansion in alopecia areata in both the C3H/HeJ mouse model and human patients. Biopsies were taken from tofacitinib-treated patients at baseline and at 4 and 24 weeks of treatment, and a later scalp biopsy was taken in several of the tofacitinib-treated patients. Clonality in the scalp was compared among normal scalp (n=4), patchy alopecia areata scalp (n=8), and alopecia totalis/universalis scalp (n=8).

Receptor libraries were prepared by the immunoSEQ multiplex PCR assay. For TCR sequencing, RNA was extracted from every sample and reverse transcribed into cDNA to serve as template. SuperScript III was used to make first-strand cDNA, primed with a 2:1 mix of oligo-dT and random hexamers. A synthetic immune receptor repertoire was used to measure amplification bias, and any remaining bias was corrected computationally. Per the authors' processing: Raw reads were preprocessed to remove errors, and CDR3 was defined according to IMGT conventions as the region from the conserved cysteine to phenylalanine. Clonality was computed as 1 minus the Shannon entropy, with the entropy normalized by log2 of the number of productive unique TCRs. Whether each scalp clone was CD4 or CD8 was inferred by checking scalp TCRbeta sequences against the CD4 and CD8 repertoires from sorted blood. As stored in TCRdb, this immuneACCESS dataset retains in-frame rearrangements with V and J assigned. A fraction of the clones does not appear; measured against another copy, unresolved V genes explain less than half of the discrepancy, and the remainder lacks a known reason. V, J and clone size are taken as reported in that table, and D and trimming were inferred from the DNA itself. The sample table holds roughly 98,000 clones, of which 60% to 75% were seen once. Together, the top ten hold about a sixth of the sample.

Reading the germline V gene gives CDR1 MGHRA and CDR2 YSYEKL. The CDR3 goes from the cysteine to the phenylalanine over 14 residues. Only the CDR3 portion is preserved as DNA: 42 bases, with reading frame beginning at the first base. Trimming at the junction amounts to 6 bases on V and 2 bases on J, and the germline ends lie 14 bases apart. This sample's time point label indicates: about four weeks on oral tofacitinib. The sample's treatment or condition, from its label and the paper: oral pan-JAK inhibitor, 5-10 mg twice daily. Lesional scalp punch biopsies and peripheral blood were collected from alopecia areata patients. After PBMCs were isolated by density centrifugation and stained for CD3, CD4 and CD8, a FACSAria was used to sort CD4+ and CD8+ T cells. In its sample, this clone was seen once. This clone's antigen is unknown. Base qualities were left out, and no much larger clone turns up one base away.

Here is what the overall study found, with its caveats: Shared TCR sequences between patients were less evident than in mice, which may be partly attributable to HLA diversity in the patient population. With tofacitinib, both scalp clonality and the number of expanded CD8+ clones among the top 100 scalp clones went down significantly. Because the treated cohort was small and had only one nonresponder, larger studies are needed to examine links between baseline CD8+ expansion and response. Compared with normal scalp, lesional scalp had higher clonality and more expanded CD8+ clones, particularly in alopecia totalis/universalis, a pattern that suggests antigenic drive. During tofacitinib treatment, many expanded lesional clones stuck around in both scalp and blood, and this persistence may partly explain why relapse happens after treatment is stopped. Unlike mouse skin, where gammadelta T cells dominate, normal human skin contains resident alphabeta T cells that get sequenced too, which complicates analysis of the scalp TCR repertoire.

The sample consisted of CD8+ T cells sorted from blood, taken at week 4, from a patient treated with tofacitinib. The chain uses TRBV4-1 and TRBJ2-7; perhaps TRBD2 is the D gene, with 6 bases matching. The sequence was obtained from a human donor with alopecia areata. The nucleotide sequence is TGCGCCAGCAGATCCCGGGACTCTCCCTACGAGCAGTACTTC. Its translation is CASRSRDSPYEQYF.